This T cell receptor beta chain was recovered during a study of blood T cell repertoires in COVID-19. Study as a whole: Acute and convalescent COVID-19 specimens originated in the United States, Italy and Spain. In each case, the material was cDNA or gDNA derived from T cells, B-cell-depleted T cells, or PBMCs.

Under the authors' procedure: It was from reference gene primer amplification that nucleated cell counts were estimated. Assay: immunoSEQ multiplex PCR; the TCRdb copy retains only in-frame clones and omits some. V and J calls plus clone size are reproduced from that table; the DNA served to infer D and trimming. The profile shows roughly 250,000 clones, roughly 80% of them singletons. This CDR3 region has 17 residues. Trimming pared 4 bases from V and 2 bases from J, leaving 19 bases between. Per the germline V gene, CDR1 is LGHDT and CDR2 is YNNKEL (reference sequence). The clonotype was recovered from a woman at least 80 years old with active or convalescent COVID-19. The chain employs TRBV3-1 (or the pseudogene TRBV3-2) and TRBJ2-3, with a weak D call TRBD2 (7 bases). The material sequenced was peripheral blood. The CDR3 protein is CASSRPGAGVVTDTQYF. The CDR3 coding sequence is TGTGCCAGCAGCCGCCCGGGGGCGGGAGTGGTCACAGATACGCAGTATTTT.